The 23 T cell receptor beta chains listed next were all sequenced from one sample in a study of T cell clusters in autoimmune cytopenias. Some 39,000 genome equivalents of blood DNA were amplified for TRB. TRB was amplified by touch-down multiplex PCR, primer pools A and B combined. Reanalyzing the multiplex PCR reads, TCRdb keeps one entry per CDR3 protein, without DNA. This listing includes roughly 6,000 distinct CDR3 sequences. These records were also assigned to another study, of T cell repertoires in aging, cancer and after chemotherapy.

Sequenced: peripheral blood. The receptors here all came from a human donor in good health.

V gene TRBV6-1 combines with J gene TRBJ1-1. The CDR3 length is 14 residues. CDR1 is MNHNS, CDR2 SASEGT, per germline. This CDR3 is CASSFRGQGTEAFF.

Considering frequency, this clonotype is medium-sized. The J gene is TRBJ1-2, the V gene TRBV15. This CDR3 spans 15 amino acids. From germline, CDR1 is LNHNV and CDR2 YYDKDF (reference sequence). The CDR3 is CATSSTPLGTYGYTF.

This chain joins TRBV20-1 and TRBJ2-5. Germline values: CDR1 DFQATT, CDR2 SNEGSKA (reference sequence). This CDR3 contains 14 residues. The CDR3: CSARDLQGRETQYF.

This clonotype registers medium-sized by frequency. The chain links TRBV5-6 to TRBJ1-2. The CDR3 loop spans 17 amino acids. Germline loops: CDR1 SGHDT, CDR2 YYEEEE. CDR3 loop: CASSLFSTALEEEGYTF.

This clonotype is identified as medium-sized from frequency. V and J are TRBV29-1 and TRBJ2-7; TCRdb's D call, TRBD1, is unchecked because there is no DNA. The CDR3 covers 15 residues. Germline CDR1 reads SQVTM; CDR2 reads ANQGSEA. The CDR3 region is CSVEPTGAGAYEQYF.

This clonotype ranks as medium-sized in terms of frequency. This chain uses TRBV5-6 with TRBJ2-1; the D call from TCRdb, TRBD2, cannot be confirmed without DNA. This CDR3 region has 18 residues. Germline-derived CDR1 and CDR2 are SGHDT and YYEEEE. CDR3 region: CASSLGLAGKPSYNEQFF.

This sequence joins TRBV12-3 or TRBV12-4 and TRBJ1-1; without DNA, the TCRdb call of TRBD1 cannot be checked. CDR3 length: 17 residues. The CDR3 here is CASSLRETGARNTEAFF.

The chain uses TRBV6-1 and TRBJ2-7. Germline V gene sequence: CDR1 MNHNS, CDR2 SASEGT. The CDR3 runs to 13 residues. The CDR3 protein is CASRDRGSYEQYF.

This clonotype shows up as medium-sized by frequency. The chain joins TRBV6-6 to TRBJ1-5; with no DNA, the TCRdb D assignment of TRBD1 cannot be verified. In germline, CDR1 is MNHNY, CDR2 SVGAGI (reference sequence). CDR3 length equals 15 residues. CDR3 region: CASSPTGTGPQPQHF.

According to its frequency, this clonotype is medium-sized. This chain uses TRBV19 with TRBJ2-2; there is no DNA to check the TCRdb D call of TRBD1. This CDR3 has 16 residues. The V gene's germline CDR1 is LNHDA and CDR2 SQIVND (reference sequence). The CDR3 reads CASSIHIGGTTGELFF.

V usage is TRBV12-3 or TRBV12-4 and J usage is TRBJ2-7; TCRdb outputs TRBD1, but without DNA this stays unchecked. The CDR3 is 13 residues long. The CDR3 loop is CASSSGDRFEQYF.

The gene calls are TRBV5-1 and TRBJ1-1. This CDR3 contains 16 residues. Germline V lookup: CDR1 SGHRS, CDR2 YFSETQ. CDR3 sequence reads: CASSLTLGSMNTEAFF.

By frequency, this clonotype is medium-sized. The rearrangement links TRBV12-3 or TRBV12-4 to TRBJ1-1; TCRdb lists TRBD1, though no DNA is available to test this call. This CDR3 region has 15 residues. The chain's CDR3 is CASSSGTQGSTEAFF.

The rearrangement uses TRBV10-3 and TRBJ2-1; the TCRdb call, TRBD1, lacks DNA for checking. The CDR3 is 14 residues long. Germline V gives CDR1 ENHRY, CDR2 SYGVKD. CDR3 sequence reads: CAISESTGGNEQFF.

This clonotype is identified as medium-sized from frequency. V and J are TRBV5-4 and TRBJ1-4. The CDR3 covers 13 residues. Germline CDR1 is SGHNT and CDR2 is YYREEE (reference sequence). The CDR3: CASSSETNEKLFF. Looking up the rest from reference TRBV5-4 and TRBJ1-4 gives the full variable domain: ETGVTQSPTHLIKTRGQQVTLRCSSQSGHNTVSWYQQALGQGPQFIFQYYREEENGRGNFPPRFSGLQFPNYSSELNVNALELDDSALYLCASSSETNEKLFFGSGTQLSVL.

The CDR3 spells CASSLSKGYTEAFF. This chain links TRBV7-6 with TRBJ1-1. The germline V gene encodes CDR1 SGHVS and CDR2 FNYEAQ. The CDR3 consists of 14 residues.

In terms of frequency, this clonotype is medium-sized. This chain links TRBV19 with TRBJ1-2; checking the TCRdb D call of TRBD1 is not possible without DNA. Per germline, CDR1 LNHDA and CDR2 SQIVND (reference sequence). CDR3 length equals 12 residues. CDR3 in amino acids: CASSWTGGGYTF.

This clonotype ranks as medium-sized (0.01 to 0.1%) in terms of frequency. V usage is TRBV18 and J usage is TRBJ1-4. Germline CDR1 reads KGHSH; CDR2 reads LQKENI. The CDR3 is 15 residues long. The CDR3 region is CASSPGTETNEKLFF.

In terms of frequency, this clonotype is medium-sized. The J gene is TRBJ1-1, the V gene TRBV6-5. There are 13 residues in the CDR3. Germline V lookup: CDR1 MNHEY, CDR2 SVGAGI. The CDR3 sequence: CASSVDWNTEAFF.

This chain connects TRBV10-3 to TRBJ2-1; TCRdb names TRBD1, which stays unverified in the absence of DNA. This CDR3 spans 16 amino acids. Germline V gene data show CDR1 as ENHRY and CDR2 as SYGVKD. CDR3 in amino acids: CAISESGTGDYNEQFF.

This chain uses TRBV27 with TRBJ1-2; TCRdb lists TRBD1, though no DNA is available to test this call. CDR3 length equals 14 residues. Per germline, CDR1 MNHEY and CDR2 SMNVEV (reference sequence). CDR3 sequence reads: CASSSPGQQHGYTF.

This clonotype shows up as medium-sized by frequency. The chain is built from TRBV18 and TRBJ2-3; the TRBD2 assignment by TCRdb is unverifiable without DNA. CDR3 length equals 12 residues. Germline values: CDR1 KGHSH, CDR2 LQKENI. This CDR3 is CASSPREDTQYF.

This chain connects TRBV7-2 to TRBJ2-1; TCRdb's D call of TRBD2 is untestable without DNA. The CDR3 has 15 amino acids. Per the germline V gene, CDR1 is SGHTA and CDR2 is FQGNSA. The chain's CDR3 is CASSLTGTRADEQFF.